Listed below are T cell receptor beta chains from one sample, sequenced in a study of cytomegalovirus exposure and HLA in healthy donors. Clones were read by immunoSEQ multiplex PCR, and TCRdb kept only the in-frame ones, dropping some. The sample holds roughly 140,000 clones, approximately 90% seen once. The sample was PBMCs. These receptors were taken from a man younger than 35 in good health and CMV-seronegative. Both conserved end residues are part of each CDR3. A D gene is named only where the DNA matches it firmly. Only some rows state a clone size, as once, few, many or a class for expanded clones.

TRBV5-4	TRBJ1-2	TRBD1	-	CASSLTKGQGWTF	TGTGCCAGCAGCTTGACCAAGGGACAGGGTTGGACCTTC
TRBV5-4	TRBJ2-6	-	-	CASSLRAGISGANVLTF	TGTGCCAGCAGCTTGCGGGCCGGGATCTCTGGGGCCAACGTCCTGACTTTC
TRBV7-9	TRBJ1-4	-	-	CASSPWATNEKLFF	TGTGCCAGCAGCCCCTGGGCTACTAATGAAAAACTGTTTTTT
TRBV5-1	TRBJ1-1	-	-	CASSLDTLNTEAFF	TGCGCCAGCAGCTTGGACACGCTGAACACTGAAGCTTTCTTT
TRBV10-3	TRBJ1-2	-	-	CAITTKTGYGYTF	TGTGCCATCACCACAAAGACAGGCTATGGCTACACCTTC
TRBV10-2	TRBJ2-1	-	-	CASSQARRNEQFF	TGCGCCAGCAGTCAGGCCCGACGCAATGAGCAGTTCTTC
TRBV5-4	TRBJ2-3	-	-	CASSLASRSTDTQYF	TGTGCCAGCAGCTTGGCTTCTAGATCCACAGATACGCAGTATTTT
TRBV6-5	TRBJ2-3	TRBD1	-	CASRQGALRQYF	TGTGCCAGCAGACAGGGGGCCTTGAGGCAGTATTTT
TRBV19	TRBJ1-5	TRBD1	-	CASIGATGNNQPQHF	TGTGCCAGTATAGGGGCGACAGGGAACAATCAGCCCCAGCATTTT
TRBV4-2	TRBJ2-3	TRBD2	once	CASSQETSGGADTQYF	TGTGCCAGCAGCCAAGAGACTAGCGGGGGGGCAGATACGCAGTATTTT
TRBV11-2	TRBJ2-2	-	few	CASSFGASDTGELFF	TGTGCCAGCAGCTTTGGGGCGTCGGACACCGGGGAGCTGTTTTTT
TRBV5-1	TRBJ2-3	-	-	CASRVGSSGDTQYF	TGCGCCAGCAGGGTGGGTAGTAGCGGTGATACGCAGTATTTT
TRBV30	TRBJ2-1	TRBD2	-	CAWSAGTSGRSFYNEQFF	TGTGCCTGGAGTGCTGGGACTAGCGGGAGGAGTTTCTACAATGAGCAGTTCTTC
TRBV5-5	TRBJ2-1	TRBD1	-	CASNLPGTGDYNEQFF	TGTGCCAGCAACCTTCCGGGGACAGGAGACTACAATGAGCAGTTCTTC
TRBV13	TRBJ1-3	-	-	CASTPDRGNTIYF	TGTGCCAGCACCCCAGACAGGGGAAACACCATATATTTT
TRBV7-9	TRBJ2-6	-	-	CASSLVPGVAGANVLTF	TGTGCCAGCAGCTTAGTTCCAGGGGTTGCTGGGGCCAACGTCCTGACTTTC
TRBV6-5	TRBJ2-7	TRBD2	-	CASSTGLTYEQYF	TGTGCCAGCAGTACGGGACTAACTTACGAGCAGTACTTC
TRBV18	TRBJ2-1	-	once	CASSPPTVGEQFF	TGTGCCAGCTCACCACCTACAGTCGGTGAGCAGTTCTTC
TRBV14	TRBJ2-5	-	-	CASSPSGAYRKQETQYF	TGTGCCAGCAGCCCTAGTGGGGCCTACCGCAAACAAGAGACCCAGTACTTC
TRBV19	TRBJ2-2	-	-	CASGSGQNTGELFF	TGTGCCAGTGGATCAGGACAAAACACCGGGGAGCTGTTTTTT
TRBV5-1	TRBJ2-3	TRBD2	-	CASSLRVAGGSTDTQYF	TGCGCCAGCAGCTTGCGGGTAGCGGGGGGAAGCACAGATACGCAGTATTTT
TRBV7-6	TRBJ2-7	-	once	CASSFGPFYEQYF	TGTGCCAGCAGCTTTGGGCCGTTCTACGAGCAGTACTTC
TRBV6-5	TRBJ1-2	-	-	CATRMALINGYTF	TGTGCCACCAGAATGGCATTAATCAATGGCTACACCTTC
TRBV2	TRBJ1-2	-	-	CASSVLDINYGYTF	TGTGCCAGCAGTGTCCTGGACATTAACTATGGCTACACCTTC
TRBV27	TRBJ2-2	-	-	CASSFNGGGELFF	TGTGCCAGCAGTTTTAACGGTGGCGGGGAGCTGTTTTTT
TRBV19	TRBJ2-1	-	-	CASSIASGWNEQFF	TGTGCCAGTAGTATAGCTTCCGGTTGGAATGAGCAGTTCTTC
TRBV19	TRBJ2-7	TRBD1	-	CASAGRGTGVYEQYF	TGTGCCAGCGCCGGCCGAGGGACAGGGGTCTACGAGCAGTACTTC
TRBV7-9	TRBJ2-3	TRBD2	-	CASSLGLAADTQYF	TGTGCCAGCAGCTTAGGACTAGCCGCAGATACGCAGTATTTT
TRBV10-3	TRBJ2-2	TRBD2	-	CAISDPQVLADTGELFF	TGTGCCATCAGTGACCCCCAGGTACTAGCGGACACCGGGGAGCTGTTTTTT
TRBV27	TRBJ2-1	TRBD2	-	CASRLGEGSYNEQFF	TGTGCCAGCAGACTGGGGGAGGGGTCCTACAATGAGCAGTTCTTC
TRBV5-4	TRBJ1-2	-	-	CASSFRGLDYGYTF	TGTGCCAGCAGCTTTCGGGGGTTGGACTATGGCTACACCTTC
TRBV6-6	TRBJ2-2	TRBD1	-	CASSPKQGAGTGELFF	TGTGCCAGCAGTCCGAAACAGGGGGCGGGCACCGGGGAGCTGTTTTTT
TRBV18	TRBJ1-3	TRBD1	-	CASSPGTGVGNTIYF	TGTGCCAGCTCACCCGGGACAGGGGTCGGAAACACCATATATTTT
TRBV5-8	TRBJ1-5	TRBD1	-	CASSPGQGGFQPQHF	TGTGCCAGCAGCCCCGGGCAGGGGGGATTTCAGCCCCAGCATTTT
TRBV2	TRBJ2-3	-	-	CASSPFQGWVTDTQYF	TGTGCCAGCAGCCCTTTCCAGGGGTGGGTCACAGATACGCAGTATTTT
TRBV9	TRBJ2-7	TRBD2	-	CASSPRPTSGGSYEQYF	TGTGCCAGCAGCCCCCGACCGACTAGCGGGGGATCCTACGAGCAGTACTTC
TRBV11-3	TRBJ2-3	TRBD2	-	CASSRRGLAGLDTQYF	TGTGCCAGCAGCCGGCGGGGACTAGCGGGATTAGATACGCAGTATTTT
TRBV4-1	TRBJ2-1	TRBD2	-	CASSQWPPGTSWGGNEQFF	TGCGCCAGCAGCCAATGGCCCCCGGGGACTAGCTGGGGAGGAAATGAGCAGTTCTTC
TRBV7-9	TRBJ1-2	TRBD1	-	CASSQSPGTGPGYTF	TGTGCCAGCAGCCAATCTCCGGGGACAGGGCCTGGCTACACCTTC
TRBV29-1	TRBJ2-1	TRBD1	once	CSVVQGANEQFF	TGCAGCGTTGTCCAGGGGGCAAATGAGCAGTTCTTC
TRBV4-1	TRBJ1-1	TRBD1	-	CASSPGTGANTEAFF	TGCGCCAGCAGCCCAGGGACAGGGGCCAACACTGAAGCTTTCTTT